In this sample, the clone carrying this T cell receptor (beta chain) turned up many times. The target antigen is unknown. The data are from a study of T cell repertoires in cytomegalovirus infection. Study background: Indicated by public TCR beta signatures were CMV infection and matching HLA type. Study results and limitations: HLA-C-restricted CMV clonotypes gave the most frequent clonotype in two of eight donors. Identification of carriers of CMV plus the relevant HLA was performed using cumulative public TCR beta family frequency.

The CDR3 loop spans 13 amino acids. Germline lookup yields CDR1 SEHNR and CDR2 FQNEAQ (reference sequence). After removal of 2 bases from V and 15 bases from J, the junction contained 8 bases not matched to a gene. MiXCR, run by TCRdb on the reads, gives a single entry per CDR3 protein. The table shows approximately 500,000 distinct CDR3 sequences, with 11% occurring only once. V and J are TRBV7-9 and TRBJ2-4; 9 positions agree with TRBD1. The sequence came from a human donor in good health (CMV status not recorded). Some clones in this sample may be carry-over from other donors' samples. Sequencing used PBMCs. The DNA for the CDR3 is TGTGCCAGCAGCTTAACCCAACAGGGGGCCATGTACTTC. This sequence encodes CASSLTQQGAMYF.